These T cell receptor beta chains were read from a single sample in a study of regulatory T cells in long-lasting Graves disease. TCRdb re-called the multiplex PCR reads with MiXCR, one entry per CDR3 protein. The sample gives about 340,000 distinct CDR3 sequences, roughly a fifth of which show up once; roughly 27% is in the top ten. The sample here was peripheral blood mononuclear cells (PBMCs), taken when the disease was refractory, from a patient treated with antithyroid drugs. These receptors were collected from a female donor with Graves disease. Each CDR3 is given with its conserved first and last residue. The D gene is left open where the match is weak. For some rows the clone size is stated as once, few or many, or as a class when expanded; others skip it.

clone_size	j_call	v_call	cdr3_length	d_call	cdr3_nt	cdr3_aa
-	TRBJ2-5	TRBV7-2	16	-	TGTGCCAGCAGCTTGGTCCTGGGACTGGGCCAAGAGACCCAGTACTTC	CASSLVLGLGQETQYF
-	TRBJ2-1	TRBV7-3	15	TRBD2	TGTGCCAGCAGCTCCTCAGCGGGAGGGTCCAATGAGCAGTTCTTC	CASSSSAGGSNEQFF
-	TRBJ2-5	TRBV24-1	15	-	TGTGCCACCAGTGAGGTTCTAGGGATTGGAGAGACCCAGTACTTC	CATSEVLGIGETQYF
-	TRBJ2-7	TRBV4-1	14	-	TGCGCCAGCAGCCAAGCGTACAGGGTATACGAGCAGTACTTC	CASSQAYRVYEQYF
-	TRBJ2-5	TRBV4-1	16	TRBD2	TGCGCCAGCAGCTCTTGGACTAGCGGGGAACAAGAGACCCAGTACTTC	CASSSWTSGEQETQYF
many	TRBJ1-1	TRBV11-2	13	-	TGTGCCAGCAGCAAGGACAGGAACACTGAAGCTTTCTTT	CASSKDRNTEAFF
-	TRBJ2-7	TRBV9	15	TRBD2	TGTGCCAGCAGCGTAGGTCTAGCGGGAGCCTACGAGCAGTACTTC	CASSVGLAGAYEQYF
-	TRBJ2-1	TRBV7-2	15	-	TGTGCCAGCAGCTTGACGGACCGGCGGCACAATGAGCAGTTCTTC	CASSLTDRRHNEQFF
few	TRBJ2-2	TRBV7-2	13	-	TGTGCCAGCAGCTTAGGGGTTGCCGGGGAGCTGTTTTTT	CASSLGVAGELFF
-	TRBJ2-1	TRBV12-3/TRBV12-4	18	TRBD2	TGTGCCAGCAGTTTAGTTGATAGCGGGGGGGGGAGCTACAATGAGCAGTTCTTC	CASSLVDSGGGSYNEQFF
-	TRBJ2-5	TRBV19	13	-	TGTGTCAGTAGTTTCGGACGTCAAGAGACCCAGTACTTC	CVSSFGRQETQYF
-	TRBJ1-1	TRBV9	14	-	TGTGCCAGCAGCGTAGAGGGTGGAGGCACTGAAGCTTTCTTT	CASSVEGGGTEAFF
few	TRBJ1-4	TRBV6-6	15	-	TGTGCCAGCAGTTACTCGATTGTCCCTAATGAAAAACTGTTTTTT	CASSYSIVPNEKLFF